The 30 T cell receptor beta chains reported below all come from one sample, sequenced in a study of T cell changes during pregnancy in multiple sclerosis. Libraries were prepared by immunoSEQ multiplex PCR; TCRdb keeps only in-frame clonotypes and omits some of them. The data show roughly 32,000 clones, 91% seen once. The sequencing here drew on CD8+ T cells from peripheral blood mononuclear cells, taken in the second trimester of pregnancy. The receptors come from a female donor in good health, enrolled as a control in a pregnancy study.

This clone turned up a few times. V and J are TRBV2 and TRBJ2-2, with D possibly being TRBD2 (6 bases). Per germline, CDR1 SNHLY and CDR2 FYNNEI. The CDR3 length is 14 residues. V was shortened by 2 bases and J by 9 bases, with 13 bases between the two germline ends. CDR3 amino acids: CASSEQTSNWELFF. As DNA, the CDR3 is TGTGCCAGCAGTGAACAGACTAGTAACTGGGAGCTGTTTTTT.

The rearrangement joins TRBV7-9 to TRBJ2-7; 7 bases line up with TRBD1. V was pared by 1 base and J by 5 bases, with 5 bases of the junction left unmatched. This CDR3 contains 14 residues. Germline V gives CDR1 SEHNR, CDR2 FQNEAQ (reference sequence). CDR3 in amino acids: CASSLGRGKNEQYF. The CDR3 DNA is TGTGCCAGCAGCTTAGGCAGGGGGAAGAACGAGCAGTACTTC.

V gene TRBV5-5 combines with J gene TRBJ2-5, with D tentatively TRBD1 (6 bases). The CDR3 contains 16 residues. V lost 3 bases, J lost 5 bases, and 20 bases lay in between. In germline, CDR1 is SGHKS, CDR2 YYEKEE (reference sequence). The CDR3 protein is CASSSGTTKIRETQYF. DNA of the CDR3: TGTGCCAGCAGCTCCGGGACAACCAAAATTAGGGAGACCCAGTACTTC. The whole variable domain, remainder taken from reference TRBV5-5 and TRBJ2-5, is DAGVTQSPTHLIKTRGQQVTLRCSPISGHKSVSWYQQVLGQGPQFIFQYYEKEERGRGNFPDRFSARQFPNYSSELNVNALLLGDSALYLCASSSGTTKIRETQYFGPGTRLLVL.

The chain recombines TRBV29-1 with TRBJ2-3; D is possibly TRBD2 (6 bases). The CDR3 sequence is 13 residues long. Trimming cost V 5 bases and J 2 bases, with 11 bases left between them. CDR1 and CDR2 from the germline V gene are SQVTM and ANQGSEA. CDR3 amino acids: CSVTRTITDTQYF. CDR3 coding DNA: TGCAGCGTTACCCGGACTATCACAGATACGCAGTATTTT.

V gene TRBV27 combines with J gene TRBJ1-5; D is ambiguous. V was cut by 4 bases and J by 6 bases, with 7 bases left in between. There are 12 residues in the CDR3. Germline V gene lookup returns CDR1 MNHEY and CDR2 SMNVEV (reference sequence). The CDR3 DNA reads as TGTGCCAGCAGTTCGTCGGGTCAGCCCCAGCATTTT. Protein product: CASSSSGQPQHF.

This clone was seen a few times. The chain joins TRBV30 to TRBJ1-5, with 9 bases fitting TRBD1. The CDR3 totals 14 residues. V was pared by 4 bases and J by 6 bases, with 7 bases of the junction left unmatched. Germline lookup yields CDR1 GTSNPN and CDR2 SVGIG (reference sequence). As DNA, the CDR3 is TGTGCCTGGACGTCCGGACAGGGGACTCAGCCCCAGCATTTT. It translates to CAWTSGQGTQPQHF.

V is TRBV7-9 and J is TRBJ2-3; tentative D call: TRBD1 (5 bases). Germline CDR1 reads SEHNR; CDR2 reads FQNEAQ (reference sequence). The CDR3 has 14 residues. V lost 3 bases and J 5 bases, leaving 12 bases between the germline ends. As DNA, the CDR3 is TGTGCCAGCAGCTTGGCTTTAACAGGAGATACGCAGTATTTT. Protein product: CASSLALTGDTQYF.

This sequence joins TRBV6-1 and TRBJ1-5; no reliable D call. The CDR3 has 14 residues. Germline V gives CDR1 MNHNS, CDR2 SASEGT. Trimming left V 1 base short and J 0 bases short, with 4 bases between. In nucleotides, the CDR3 is TGTGCCAGCAGTGAAGACACTAGCAATCAGCCCCAGCATTTT. Its protein is CASSEDTSNQPQHF.

The CDR3 sequence is CASSANLAGVTDTQYF. The CDR3 DNA reads TGTGCCAGCAGTGCAAACCTAGCGGGGGTTACAGATACGCAGTATTTT. The rearrangement joins TRBV2 to TRBJ2-3; TRBD2 matches 10 bases. CDR1 is SNHLY, CDR2 FYNNEI, per germline. The CDR3 has 16 amino acids. The ends lost 4 bases at V and 3 bases at J; junction bases unmatched: 7.

This clone was picked up one time. The rearrangement uses TRBV4-1 and TRBJ2-7, with a tentative D call TRBD2 (6 bases). This CDR3 contains 16 residues. Germline-derived CDR1 and CDR2 are MGHRA and YSYEKL. Trimming removed 4 bases at V and 5 bases at J, with 21 bases between. CDR3 sequence (DNA): TGCGCCAGCAGCCCCTGGGAGGTTCCAGCGGACCACGAGCAGTACTTC. Its translation: CASSPWEVPADHEQYF.

The chain uses TRBV7-9 and TRBJ2-1; 12 bases are shared with TRBD2. Germline V gene sequence: CDR1 SEHNR, CDR2 FQNEAQ (reference sequence). CDR3 size: 16 residues. V trimming: 5 bases; J trimming: 3 bases; junction bases outside the gene matches: 5. CDR3 loop: CASSPRTSGDYNEQFF. The DNA for the CDR3 is TGTGCCAGCAGCCCCCGGACTAGCGGGGACTACAATGAGCAGTTCTTC.

This clone was seen a handful of times. The chain joins TRBV7-6 to TRBJ1-1; 7 bases align to TRBD1. The CDR3 contains 14 residues. The germline V gene has CDR1 SGHVS and CDR2 FNYEAQ. With 5 bases clipped from V and 1 base from J, the junction kept 4 bases outside the gene matches. The CDR3 sequence is CASSRGQENTEAFF. DNA for the CDR3: TGTGCCAGCAGCCGAGGACAGGAGAACACTGAAGCTTTCTTT.

Only one count was recorded for this clone. The chain recombines TRBV27 with TRBJ1-2; the match to TRBD1 covers 8 bases. After removal of 5 bases from V and 6 bases from J, the junction contained 5 bases not matched to a gene. In germline, CDR1 is MNHEY, CDR2 SMNVEV (reference sequence). The CDR3 contains 13 residues. The CDR3 reads CASSTGQGNGYTF. CDR3 coding DNA: TGTGCCAGCAGTACAGGACAGGGAAATGGCTACACCTTC.

The gene calls are TRBV30 and TRBJ2-7; weak D call: TRBD1 (5 bases). CDR1 is GTSNPN and CDR2 is SVGIG in the germline V gene (reference sequence). The CDR3 has 13 residues. The V end lost 1 base, the J end lost 3 bases, and 10 bases lay between the germline ends. For the CDR3, the DNA is TGTGCCTGGAGTGAGGGGTCTGGCTACGAGCAGTACTTC. Its translation: CAWSEGSGYEQYF.

This clone was counted between two and nine times. V gene TRBV30 combines with J gene TRBJ1-1; D is unresolved. Germline V lookup: CDR1 GTSNPN, CDR2 SVGIG (reference sequence). Trimming left V 0 bases short and J 8 bases short, with 7 bases between. This CDR3 has 11 amino acids. The CDR3 DNA reads TGTGCCTGGAGTGTAATTCAGGAAGCTTTCTTT. Its protein product is CAWSVIQEAFF.

In its sample, this clone was seen once. The chain carries TRBV29-1 and TRBJ1-2; no clear D gene. The CDR3 runs 15 residues. Deletions cut 0 bases from V and 1 base from J, with 12 bases between. Germline V lookup: CDR1 SQVTM, CDR2 ANQGSEA. The CDR3 sequence: CSVEDPRGGNYGYTF. The CDR3 DNA sequence: TGCAGCGTTGAAGATCCTCGTGGCGGTAACTATGGCTACACCTTC.

The chain links TRBV5-8 to TRBJ2-7; 7 bases line up with TRBD2. The V and J ends lost 3 bases and 6 bases, in that order; junction bases with no gene match: 6. CDR1 is SGHTS, CDR2 YDEGEE, per germline. This CDR3 is built from 13 residues. The CDR3 coding sequence is TGTGCCAGCAGCTCGGGGGGAAGGGCCGAGCAGTACTTC. Protein: CASSSGGRAEQYF.

The chain joins TRBV6-5 to TRBJ2-7, with 11 bases lining up with TRBD1. The germline V gene has CDR1 MNHEY and CDR2 SVGAGI. V gave up 5 bases and J gave up 9 bases; unmatched junction bases: 6. This CDR3 region has 13 residues. CDR3 region: CASSPEDRGLQYF. The CDR3 DNA is TGTGCCAGCAGTCCGGAGGACAGGGGGCTGCAGTACTTC.

The chain carries TRBV4-1 and TRBJ2-7, with 7 bases identical to TRBD2. Unmatched junction bases numbered 6, after V lost 3 bases and J lost 1 base. Germline V gene lookup returns CDR1 MGHRA and CDR2 YSYEKL. The CDR3 is made up of 15 amino acids. CDR3 protein: CASSHPEGGSYEQYF. The CDR3 DNA sequence: TGCGCCAGCAGCCACCCAGAGGGAGGGTCCTACGAGCAGTACTTC.

The rearrangement links TRBV11-2 to TRBJ2-1, with 11 bases fitting TRBD2. Germline CDR1 is SGHAT and CDR2 is FQNNGV. With V trimmed by 2 bases and J by 4 bases, 4 bases remained unmatched. The CDR3 runs 16 residues. The CDR3 DNA reads as TGTGCCAGCAGCTTAAATAGCGGGGGGGCTTACAATGAGCAGTTCTTC. Translated, it gives CASSLNSGGAYNEQFF.

The chain carries TRBV19 and TRBJ1-6, with a possible D match to TRBD1 (6 bases). The CDR3 has 14 residues. CDR1 is LNHDA and CDR2 is SQIVND in the germline V gene (reference sequence). Deletions cut 7 bases from V and 7 bases from J, with 14 bases between. The CDR3 DNA reads TGTGCCAGTAATAAACAGGGTGTCAATTCACCCCTCCACTTT. This sequence encodes CASNKQGVNSPLHF.

V is TRBV6-1 and J is TRBJ1-4; D gene ambiguous. V was pared by 2 bases and J by 3 bases, with 10 bases between. CDR3 size: 15 residues. The germline V gene has CDR1 MNHNS and CDR2 SASEGT. This CDR3 is CASSEWQVPNEKLFF. CDR3 DNA sequence: TGTGCCAGCAGTGAATGGCAGGTACCTAATGAAAAACTGTTTTTT.

The J gene is TRBJ1-5, the V gene TRBV2, with D perhaps TRBD1 (6 bases). The CDR3 covers 15 residues. The V and J ends lost 3 bases and 4 bases respectively, with 13 bases between them. Germline assignment: CDR1 SNHLY and CDR2 FYNNEI. In nucleotides, the CDR3 is TGTGCCAGCAGTGACGGACAGCGAAGTAATCAGCCCCAGCATTTT. Translation: CASSDGQRSNQPQHF. Looking up the rest from reference TRBV2 and TRBJ1-5 gives the full variable domain: EPEVTQTPSHQVTQMGQEVILRCVPISNHLYFYWYRQILGQKVEFLVSFYNNEISEKSEIFDDQFSVERPDGSNFTLKIRSTKLEDSAMYFCASSDGQRSNQPQHFGDGTRLSIL.

The chain links TRBV5-5 to TRBJ1-1, with 7 bases identical to TRBD1. The trim removed 4 bases at V and 1 base at J, leaving 10 bases unmatched. The germline V gene has CDR1 SGHKS and CDR2 YYEKEE (reference sequence). The CDR3 runs 16 residues. CDR3 residues: CASSPRQGTANTEAFF. The CDR3, as DNA: TGTGCCAGCAGCCCCCGACAGGGCACAGCGAACACTGAAGCTTTCTTT.

The chain carries TRBV5-4 and TRBJ2-3; 7 bases align to TRBD2. The CDR3 is 15 residues long. Per germline, CDR1 SGHNT and CDR2 YYREEE (reference sequence). Trimming cost V 8 bases and J 1 base; bases outside gene matches: 10. CDR3 sequence (DNA): TGTGCCAGTCACGTGGGTGGGGGGGGCACAGATACGCAGTATTTT. Its protein product is CASHVGGGGTDTQYF. Looking up the rest from reference TRBV5-4 and TRBJ2-3 gives the full variable domain: ETGVTQSPTHLIKTRGQQVTLRCSSQSGHNTVSWYQQALGQGPQFIFQYYREEENGRGNFPPRFSGLQFPNYSSELNVNALELDDSALYLCASHVGGGGTDTQYFGPGTRLTVL.

This rearrangement joins TRBV5-5 to TRBJ1-5; the D is unclear. V lost 4 bases, J lost 3 bases, and 17 bases lay in between. The germline CDR1 and CDR2 sequences are SGHKS and YYEKEE (reference sequence). This CDR3 comprises 16 residues. CDR3 sequence reads: CASSAGKGVDNQPQHF. The CDR3 coding sequence is TGTGCCAGCAGCGCGGGTAAGGGAGTGGACAATCAGCCCCAGCATTTT.

V usage is TRBV5-6 and J usage is TRBJ2-1; D possibly corresponds to TRBD2 (6 bases). Trimming took 0 bases from V and 2 from J, leaving 9 bases between them. The germline CDR1 and CDR2 sequences are SGHDT and YYEEEE. The CDR3 has 15 amino acids. The CDR3 spells CASSLGGAPYNEQFF. DNA for the CDR3: TGTGCCAGCAGCTTGGGCGGGGCGCCCTACAATGAGCAGTTCTTC.

The rearrangement uses TRBV9 and TRBJ1-1; D ambiguous. Trimming pared 3 bases from V and 4 bases from J, leaving 10 bases between. This CDR3 comprises 13 residues. CDR1 is SGDLS and CDR2 is YYNGEE in the germline V gene. CDR3 nucleotide sequence: TGTGCCAGCAGCGATGGAGGAGTCACTGAAGCTTTCTTT. This codes for CASSDGGVTEAFF. Complete variable domain (other parts from reference TRBV9 and TRBJ1-1): DSGVTQTPKHLITATGQRVTLRCSPRSGDLSVYWYQQSLDQGLQFLIQYYNGEERAKGNILERFSAQQFPDLHSELNLSSLELGDSALYFCASSDGGVTEAFFGQGTRLTVV.

The chain carries TRBV6-5 and TRBJ1-1; 7 bases are a match to TRBD1. In germline, CDR1 is MNHEY, CDR2 SVGAGI. This CDR3 region has 14 residues. Trimming cost V 8 bases and J 1 base; bases outside gene matches: 7. CDR3 DNA: TGTGCCAGCGCCAAAAGGGACAGGAACACTGAAGCTTTCTTT. Translating it yields CASAKRDRNTEAFF.

The chain carries TRBV7-9 and TRBJ2-7, with D possibly TRBD1 on 7 matching bases. The CDR3 has 14 amino acids. Trimming took off 4 bases at V and 1 base at J, with 11 bases between the two ends. The germline V gene encodes CDR1 SEHNR and CDR2 FQNEAQ (reference sequence). The CDR3: CASSSTGTSYEQYF. The CDR3 nucleotides read TGTGCCAGCAGCTCGACAGGGACTTCCTACGAGCAGTACTTC.